This TCR beta chain was retrieved from a study of response to subunit inactivated influenza vaccine. This CDR3 has 16 residues. In germline, CDR1 is SGHTA, CDR2 FQGNSA. TCRdb ran MiXCR on the RT-PCR reads and lists one entry per CDR3 protein. The table shows around 580,000 distinct CDR3 sequences, with 12% occurring only once. With respect to this clonotype: One end of the junction is discordant with germline, which a read error may explain.

The receptor was derived from a middle-aged man who received an inactivated influenza vaccine. Material: PBMCs from blood, obtained on the day of vaccination. V and J are TRBV7-2 and TRBJ2-5, with 14 bases that match TRBD2. The CDR3 protein is CASSSRLAGGLETLYF. The CDR3 bases are TGTGCCAGCAGCTCCAGACTAGCGGGGGGGCTGGAGACCCTGTACTTC.